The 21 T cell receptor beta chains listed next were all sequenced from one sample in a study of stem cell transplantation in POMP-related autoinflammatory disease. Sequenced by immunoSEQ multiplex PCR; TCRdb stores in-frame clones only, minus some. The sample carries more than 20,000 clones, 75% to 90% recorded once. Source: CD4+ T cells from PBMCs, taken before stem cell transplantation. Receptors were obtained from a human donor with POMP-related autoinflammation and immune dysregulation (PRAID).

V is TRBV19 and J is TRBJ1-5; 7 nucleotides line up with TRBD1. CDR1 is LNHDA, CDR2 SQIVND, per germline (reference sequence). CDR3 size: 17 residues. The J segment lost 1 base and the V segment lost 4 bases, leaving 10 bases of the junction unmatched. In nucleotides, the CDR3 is TGTGCCAGTAGTAGCATTTACAGGGGAGGAAGCAATCAGCCCCAGCATTTT. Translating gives CASSSIYRGGSNQPQHF.

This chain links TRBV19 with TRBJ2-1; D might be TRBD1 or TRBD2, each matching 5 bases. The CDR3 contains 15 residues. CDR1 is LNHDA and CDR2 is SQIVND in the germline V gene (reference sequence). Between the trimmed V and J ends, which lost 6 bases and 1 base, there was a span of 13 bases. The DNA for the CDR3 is TGTGCCAGTAGCCGGTGGGGGTGGTCCTACAATGAGCAGTTCTTC. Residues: CASSRWGWSYNEQFF.

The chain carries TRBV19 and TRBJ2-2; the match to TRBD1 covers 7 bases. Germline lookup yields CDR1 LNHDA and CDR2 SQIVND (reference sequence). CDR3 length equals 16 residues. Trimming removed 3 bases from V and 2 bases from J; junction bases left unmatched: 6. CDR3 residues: CASSIRTGTNTGELFF. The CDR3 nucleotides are TGTGCCAGTAGTATTCGGACAGGAACCAACACCGGGGAGCTGTTTTTT.

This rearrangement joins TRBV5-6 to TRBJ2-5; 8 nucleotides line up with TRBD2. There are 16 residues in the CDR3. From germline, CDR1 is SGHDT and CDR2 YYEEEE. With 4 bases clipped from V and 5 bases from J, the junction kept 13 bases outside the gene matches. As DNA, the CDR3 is TGTGCCAGCAGCCGAAGATACTCCGGGGGGGTGGAGACCCAGTACTTC. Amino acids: CASSRRYSGGVETQYF.

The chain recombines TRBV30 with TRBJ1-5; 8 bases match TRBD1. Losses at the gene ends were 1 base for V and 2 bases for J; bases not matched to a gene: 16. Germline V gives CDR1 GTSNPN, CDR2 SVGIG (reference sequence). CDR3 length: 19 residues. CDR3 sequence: CAWSDPFQGAGFGNQPQHF. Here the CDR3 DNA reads TGTGCCTGGAGTGATCCTTTCCAGGGGGCGGGTTTTGGCAATCAGCCCCAGCATTTT. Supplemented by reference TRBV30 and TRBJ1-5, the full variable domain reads SQTIHQWPATLVQPVGSPLSLECTVEGTSNPNLYWYRQAAGRGLQLLFYSVGIGQISSEVPQNLSASRPQDRQFILSSKKLLLSDSGFYLCAWSDPFQGAGFGNQPQHFGDGTRLSIL.

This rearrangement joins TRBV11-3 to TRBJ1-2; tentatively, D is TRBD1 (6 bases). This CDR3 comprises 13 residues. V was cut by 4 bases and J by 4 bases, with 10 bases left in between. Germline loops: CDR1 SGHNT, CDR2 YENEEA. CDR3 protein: CASSSQGGYGYTF. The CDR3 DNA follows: TGTGCCAGCAGCTCACAGGGAGGCTATGGCTACACCTTC. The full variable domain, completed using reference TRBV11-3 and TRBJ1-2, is EAGVVQSPRYKIIEKKQPVAFWCNPISGHNTLYWYLQNLGQGPELLIRYENEEAVDDSQLPKDRFSAERLKGVDSTLKIQPAELGDSAVYLCASSSQGGYGYTFGSGTRLTVV.

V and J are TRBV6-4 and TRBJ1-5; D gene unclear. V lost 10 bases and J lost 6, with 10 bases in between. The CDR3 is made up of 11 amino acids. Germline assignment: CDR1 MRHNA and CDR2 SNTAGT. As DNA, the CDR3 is TGTGCCAACATCTCCGGTCAGCCCCAGCATTTT. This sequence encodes CANISGQPQHF.

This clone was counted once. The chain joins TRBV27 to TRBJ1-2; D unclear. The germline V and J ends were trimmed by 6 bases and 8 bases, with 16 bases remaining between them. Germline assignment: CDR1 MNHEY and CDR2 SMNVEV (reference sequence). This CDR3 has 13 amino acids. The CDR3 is CASSFLEGRGYTF. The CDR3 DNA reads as TGTGCCAGCAGCTTCCTCGAGGGTCGAGGCTACACCTTC.

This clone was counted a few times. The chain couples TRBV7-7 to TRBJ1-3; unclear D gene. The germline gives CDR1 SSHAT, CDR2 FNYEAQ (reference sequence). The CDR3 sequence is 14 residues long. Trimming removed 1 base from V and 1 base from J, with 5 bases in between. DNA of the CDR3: TGTGCCAGCAGCTTAGGCGGGTCTGGAAACACCATATATTTT. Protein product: CASSLGGSGNTIYF.

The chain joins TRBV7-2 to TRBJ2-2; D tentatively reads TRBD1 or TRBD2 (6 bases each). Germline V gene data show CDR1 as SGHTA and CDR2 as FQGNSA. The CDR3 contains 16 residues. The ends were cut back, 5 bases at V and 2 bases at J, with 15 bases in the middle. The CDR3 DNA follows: TGTGCCAGCAGCCGTCGGGGGCCCATTAACACCGGGGAGCTGTTTTTT. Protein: CASSRRGPINTGELFF.

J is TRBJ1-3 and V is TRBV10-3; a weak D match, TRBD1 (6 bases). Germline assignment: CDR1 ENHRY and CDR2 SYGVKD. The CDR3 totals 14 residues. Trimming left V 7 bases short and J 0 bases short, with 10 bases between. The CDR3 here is CAIMDRLSGNTIYF. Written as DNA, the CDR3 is TGTGCCATCATGGACAGACTCTCTGGAAACACCATATATTTT.

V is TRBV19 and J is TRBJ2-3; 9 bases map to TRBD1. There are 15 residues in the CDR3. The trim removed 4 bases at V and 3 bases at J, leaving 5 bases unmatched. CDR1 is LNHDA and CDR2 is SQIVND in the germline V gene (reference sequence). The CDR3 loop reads CASSTYRGLTDTQYF. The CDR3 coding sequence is TGTGCCAGTAGTACCTACAGGGGGCTTACAGATACGCAGTATTTT.

The CDR3 sequence is CASSRDSYNEQFF. In DNA form, the CDR3 reads TGCGCCAGCAGTCGGGACAGTTACAATGAGCAGTTCTTC. The genes are TRBV5-1 and TRBJ2-1; 7 nucleotides agree with TRBD1. CDR3 size: 13 residues. Germline loops: CDR1 SGHRS, CDR2 YFSETQ. V shed 5 bases and J 4 bases; nucleotides not matched to a gene: 3.

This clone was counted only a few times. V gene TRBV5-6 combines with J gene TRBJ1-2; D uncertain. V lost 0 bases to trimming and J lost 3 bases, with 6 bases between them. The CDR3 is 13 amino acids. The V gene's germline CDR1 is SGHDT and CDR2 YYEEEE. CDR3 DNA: TGTGCCAGCAGCTTGGGAATAGACTATGGCTACACCTTC. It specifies CASSLGIDYGYTF.

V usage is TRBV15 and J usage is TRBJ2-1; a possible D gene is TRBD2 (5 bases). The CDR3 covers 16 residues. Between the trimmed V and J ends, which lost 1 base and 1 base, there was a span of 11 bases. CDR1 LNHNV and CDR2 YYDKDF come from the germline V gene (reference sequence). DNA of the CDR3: TGTGCCACCAGCAGAGGTCTAGCCCAATCCTACAATGAGCAGTTCTTC. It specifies CATSRGLAQSYNEQFF.

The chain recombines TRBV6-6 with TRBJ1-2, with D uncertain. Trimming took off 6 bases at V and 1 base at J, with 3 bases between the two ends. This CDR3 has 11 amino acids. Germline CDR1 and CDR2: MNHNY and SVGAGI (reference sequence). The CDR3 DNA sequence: TGTGCCAGCAGGAGTAACTATGGCTACACCTTC. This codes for CASRSNYGYTF.

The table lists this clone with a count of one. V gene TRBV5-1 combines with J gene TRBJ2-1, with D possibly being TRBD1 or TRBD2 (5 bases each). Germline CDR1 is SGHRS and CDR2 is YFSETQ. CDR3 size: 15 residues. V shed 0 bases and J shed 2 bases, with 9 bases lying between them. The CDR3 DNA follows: TGCGCCAGCAGCTTGGCTGAGGGACCCTACAATGAGCAGTTCTTC. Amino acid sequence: CASSLAEGPYNEQFF.

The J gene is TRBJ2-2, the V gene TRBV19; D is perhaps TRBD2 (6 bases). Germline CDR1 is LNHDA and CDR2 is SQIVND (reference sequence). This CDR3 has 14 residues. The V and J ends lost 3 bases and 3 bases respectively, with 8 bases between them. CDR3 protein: CASSIAGYTGELFF. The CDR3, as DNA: TGTGCCAGTAGTATCGCGGGGTACACCGGGGAGCTGTTTTTT.

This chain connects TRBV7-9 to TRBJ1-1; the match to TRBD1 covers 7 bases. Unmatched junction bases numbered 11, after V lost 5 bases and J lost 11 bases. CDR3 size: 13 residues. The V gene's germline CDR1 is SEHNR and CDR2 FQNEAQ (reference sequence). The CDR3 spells CASSVRDSLGAFF. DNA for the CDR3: TGTGCCAGCAGCGTCCGGGACAGCCTTGGGGCTTTCTTT.

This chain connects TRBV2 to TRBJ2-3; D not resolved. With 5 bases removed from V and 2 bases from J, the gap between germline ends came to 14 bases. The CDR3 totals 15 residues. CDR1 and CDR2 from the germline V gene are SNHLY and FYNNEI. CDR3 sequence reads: CASSRRRSNTDTQYF. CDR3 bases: TGTGCCAGCAGTCGCAGGCGGTCCAACACAGATACGCAGTATTTT.

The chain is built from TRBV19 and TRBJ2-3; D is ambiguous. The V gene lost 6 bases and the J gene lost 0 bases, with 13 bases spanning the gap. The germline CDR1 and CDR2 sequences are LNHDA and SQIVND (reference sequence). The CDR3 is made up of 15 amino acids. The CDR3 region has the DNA TGTGCCAGTAGCCCCCTTGGCCCGAGCACAGATACGCAGTATTTT. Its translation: CASSPLGPSTDTQYF.